This TCR beta chain comes out of a study of cytomegalovirus exposure and HLA in healthy donors (dated by TCRdb to 2016 to 2017). About the full investigation: An earlier analysis of about 560 of the donors reported 276 Gb of sequence data and roughly 120 million unique TCR beta sequences obtained from some 200 million T cells. Rather than drawing on any new phenotypic data, the later analysis identified candidate immune exposures from TCR beta sequences and the way those sequences occurred across donors. To predict cytomegalovirus infection status, the study brought together high-throughput TCR immunosequencing, statistical association of individual TCRs with disease status, and machine learning. Every discovery cohort repertoire had been produced on one sequencing platform. In an earlier analysis of more than 550 of the donors, high-throughput TCR beta sequencing was used to judge whether each TCR beta V gene segment behaved as functional or pseudogenic. A separate validation cohort of roughly 130 different subjects was used in addition to the 666-subject first cohort. A later analysis re-analyzed previously published TCR beta repertoires from several hundred donors and added high-resolution HLA genotyping to study TCR occurrence patterns. An early release that covered some 630 HLA-typed donors contained approximately 290 gigabases of sequencing data and 65 million to 100 million unique TCR sequences. Because of strong linkage in the cohort, five DR-DQ haplotypes were treated as single units for association and clustering. The number of donors typed differed by locus, with roughly 629-640 for A, B, C, DRB1 and DQB1, 522 for DQA1, about 610 for DPA1, and about 450 for DPB1. The study profiled the T cell repertoires of around 700 subjects by immunosequencing and related them to cytomegalovirus serostatus. Donor age, sex, ethnicity and CMV serostatus were compiled together with the repertoire data. The aim of the study was to test whether cataloging public T cell receptors could identify signatures of past pathogen exposure. Among a few hundred genotyped donors of the cohort, an average of 235,054 unique TCR beta nucleotide sequences were sequenced per donor, roughly 20% of them non-productive. Genome-wide SNP genotypes for about 65% of the 666 donors were used in a later genetic analysis, which treated that subset as a discovery cohort. Of the approximately 400 genotyped donors, around 81% fell in the genetic ancestry cluster associated with self-reported Caucasian donors. HLA typing covered class I and class II loci at four-digit resolution. What the authors observed across the whole study: The cohort was sequenced for TCR beta chains only, and without alpha or paired-chain data the features that could be detected were limited. According to a later analysis, TCR association rates differed among HLA loci, with DRB1 alleles showing the most associated TCRs and HLA-C alleles showing the fewest. When HLA alleles, especially DR and DQ, strongly co-occurred, TCR associations were difficult to assign to individual alleles. Compared with the roughly 670-donor mean, donors in an Asian-associated ancestry cluster had fewer N-insertions in productive TCRs, according to a later genetic analysis. Roughly uniform sequencing depth across donors was assumed in presence/absence analyses, although this assumption may not hold. Specific HLA alleles were associated with 18,000 or so TCR beta sequences at a false discovery rate of 0.05 in a later analysis. Because some donors lacked HLA typing at each locus, the association tests relied only on the typed subset. A total of 150 to 200 TCR beta chains were listed by the study as associated with cytomegalovirus. The only immune exposure information available for the cohort was CMV serostatus. Because counts were too low, roughly 17 rarely observed V segments, including chromosome 9 orphons, were left out of the earlier analysis of 500 to 650 of the donors. In a later analysis, several top co-occurrence clusters were reported to appear linked to parvovirus B19, influenza, CMV and Epstein-Barr virus. The authors suggested that the approach could potentially be extended to other disease states and immunological phenotypes. A later analysis found that most CMV-associated TCR beta chains appeared HLA-restricted, with HLA associations seemingly driven largely by CMV exposure. V-gene and J-gene trimming of TCR beta chains was associated with a missense DCLRE1C variant in a later genetic analysis, and the association was replicated in an independent cohort. Some IMGT-functional V segments, including TRBV6-2 and TRBV6-3, could not be distinguished by the 87-base-pair reads and were therefore excluded. In vitro tests confirmed that a few of the cytomegalovirus-associated TCR beta chains recognize cytomegalovirus antigens. A further reported finding was that TCR beta sequences accurately predicted the HLA-A and HLA-B alleles for most subjects in the first cohort. A group of highly shared sequence variants was considered likely to be a technical artifact of the sequencing pipeline. Cytomegalovirus status was reported to be diagnosed by the classifier with high specificity and sensitivity in both the original and validation cohorts. In an earlier analysis of approximately 590 of the donors, most TCR beta V segments appeared in productive rearrangements about 90% or about 30% of the time, broadly matching IMGT annotations. Most TCR sequences were observed very rarely across donors, whereas some public TCRs were present in many individuals. A later analysis found that HLA-associated TCR beta chains were more clonally expanded and had lower generation probabilities than equally common non-associated chains. Correlated functional status among segregating V segments might reflect linkage disequilibrium, but an unknown experimental factor could not be ruled out.

Libraries were constructed by the immunoSEQ multiplex PCR assay. For the multiplex PCR, a mixture combining 60 forward primers for TCR Vbeta segments and 13 reverse primers for TCR Jbeta segments was used. The CDR3 region of rearranged TCR beta genes was amplified from genomic DNA with a multiplex PCR assay. The Illumina HiSeq System was used to sequence the amplified TCR beta libraries as 87-base-pair reads. On the study's bioinformatics: A later analysis tallied some 79 million unique TCR beta chains across the approximately 670 repertoires, and approximately 12 million of those chains were shared by two or more donors. Raw reads were error-corrected and collapsed into unique sequences with a nearest-neighbor algorithm that merged closely related sequences to remove PCR and sequencing errors. V, D and J gene segments were assigned by aligning CDR3 sequences to IMGT reference sequences. Each retained sequence needed at least a six-nucleotide match to both a V gene segment and a J gene segment. Rearrangements were called productive when the CDR3 lacked stop codons and stayed in frame with V and J; all others were non-productive. Following IMGT convention, CDR3 was defined as the stretch from the second conserved V-encoded cysteine to the conserved J-encoded phenylalanine. The earlier analysis of 587 of the donors excluded sequences that lacked an unambiguous match to a single V gene segment. In an earlier analysis of several hundred of the donors, V segments were called functional above 56.7% productive rearrangements and were called segregating when the between-donor standard deviation exceeded 5%. A statistical classification framework was built for diagnosing cytomegalovirus status from the catalog of TCR beta chain sequences. In a later analysis, V and J genes were assigned by comparing TCR nucleotide sequences against IMGT/GENE-DB human TR gene sequences. A later analysis assigned CDR3 sequences and most-parsimonious VDJ recombination scenarios with the TCRdist pipeline. In a later analysis, every TCR beta chain was defined by the combination of its CDR3 amino acid sequence and its V-gene family, and reads without a unique V-gene family were dropped. A later analysis removed several hundred highly shared, low-generation-probability nucleotide sequences to deal with suspected cross-contamination and a sequencing artifact. In a later analysis, a clonal expansion index was calculated for each public chain from normalized within-repertoire ranks of inferred template counts. In a later analysis, generation probabilities were computed with a VDJ recombination model fitted to out-of-frame rearrangements, and the resulting probabilities were checked against IGoR. A later analysis scored TCR-TCR, TCR-HLA and TCR-CMV co-occurrence with hypergeometric tests, applying a repertoire-size bias correction to TCR pairs. False discovery rates were estimated in a later analysis by permuting HLA or CMV assignments 20 times. In a later analysis, co-occurring TCRs were grouped using DBSCAN, and TCRdist sequence similarity was added for clustering within HLA-allele-positive subsets. Co-occurrence clustering excluded repertoires with fewer than 30,000 or more than 120,000 public chains, plus five with anomalous nucleotide sharing. TCRdb retrieved this table from immuneACCESS and kept in-frame rearrangements only. Not all clones are present; in checked studies, unresolved V genes account for under half, and no reason is known for the remainder. For V, J and clone size, that table is used; D and trimming come from the DNA. This sample lists fewer than 70,000 clones; approximately 70% were detected once. Together, the top ten hold 5.4% of the sample.

The cohort comprised fewer than 750 healthy bone marrow donors. At the time of sampling, all cohort members were nominally healthy, though unrecorded immune exposures were likely present. The donor was CMV seronegative and belonged to the group of 380 or so seronegative cohort members. Every donor gave a peripheral blood sample, and the peripheral blood mononuclear cells from that sample were used for TCR beta sequencing. The Qiagen DNeasy Blood Extraction Kit was used to extract genomic DNA from the blood cell samples. There are 14 amino acids in the CDR3, from cysteine to phenylalanine inclusive. Only the CDR3 DNA stays, 42 bases, in frame from base 1. The germline V gene (reference sequence) yields SGHNT for CDR1 and YYREEE for CDR2. V was cut back by 1 base and J by 4 bases, leaving a gap of 10 bases between them. On this clone itself: Its recognized antigen is unknown. Per-base qualities were not stored, and no clone one base away is much larger.

This sequence was found in a man aged 50 to 60 in good health and CMV-seronegative. The chain is made from TRBV5-4 and TRBJ2-3; a tentative D match to TRBD2 spans 6 bases. The sample taken for sequencing was PBMCs. The bases are TGTGCCAGCAGCTTGCAGGGAGGCTCAGATACGCAGTATTTT. It is translated as CASSLQGGSDTQYF.